This TCR beta chain was captured in a study of OX40 agonist ivuxolimab in advanced cancers. About the study: Melanoma, hepatocellular carcinoma, head and neck or renal cell cancer occurred in dose-escalation patients. Therapy given before enrollment (anti-PD-1, anti-PD-L1 or anti-CTLA-4) was allowed, and roughly 41% had some. Points from the study as a whole: Specificity for antigen went undetermined in the expanded peripheral T cells. Researchers report that CD8+ T cells had, on average, more expanded clones than CD4+.

On this clone itself: Its antigen is currently unknown.

This CDR3 contains 13 residues. V was clipped by 6 bases and J by 1 base, with 10 bases between them. Germline CDR1 KGHSH, CDR2 LQKENI. Profiled with immunoSEQ multiplex PCR; TCRdb holds only in-frame clones, not every one. The sample includes approximately 47,000 clones, about 83% of them seen just once. The chain carries TRBV18 and TRBJ2-7, with unresolved D. This receptor was obtained from an adult with an advanced solid tumor such as melanoma, head and neck, liver or kidney cancer. This material consisted of CD4+ or CD8+ T cells sorted from blood, taken in a trial of the OX40 agonist ivuxolimab. For the CDR3, the DNA is TGTGCCAGCTCCCTGAGGAGTTCCTACGAGCAGTACTTC. This codes for CASSLRSSYEQYF.